The clone carrying this TCR beta chain was recorded many times. The antigen is unknown. The CDR3 has 15 residues. V was shortened by 2 bases and J by 6 bases, with 14 bases between the two germline ends. Germline V gene lookup returns CDR1 LNHDA and CDR2 SQIVND (reference sequence). This sample was included in a study of early T cells in non-severe SARS-CoV-2 infection. Study-level background: The study sequenced bulk RNA from unsorted whole blood, with chains unpaired. Whole-study findings and limits: There was a bias toward anti-spike CD8 responses in VDJdb matching, which missed private and CD4 specificities.

Individual cDNA molecules were tagged with unique molecular identifiers, the study reported. MiXCR, applied by TCRdb to the 5' RACE reads, yields one record per CDR3 protein. The profile covers approximately 100,000 distinct CDR3 sequences, with over 15% appearing a single time and 1.3% taken by the ten largest. Sequenced sample: whole blood. The sequence was collected from an adult who was a healthcare worker with PCR-confirmed SARS-CoV-2 infection or an uninfected control (not recorded which). The chain employs TRBV19 and TRBJ1-5; a possible D gene is TRBD1 (6 bases). In DNA form, the CDR3 reads TGTGCCAGTAGTATATGGGACACAATGGCTCAGCCCCAGCATTTT. Translating it yields CASSIWDTMAQPQHF. Supplemented by reference TRBV19 and TRBJ1-5, the full variable domain reads DGGITQSPKYLFRKEGQNVTLSCEQNLNHDAMYWYRQDPGQGLRLIYYSQIVNDFQKGDIAEGYSVSREKKESFPLTVTSAQKNPTAFYLCASSIWDTMAQPQHFGDGTRLSIL.